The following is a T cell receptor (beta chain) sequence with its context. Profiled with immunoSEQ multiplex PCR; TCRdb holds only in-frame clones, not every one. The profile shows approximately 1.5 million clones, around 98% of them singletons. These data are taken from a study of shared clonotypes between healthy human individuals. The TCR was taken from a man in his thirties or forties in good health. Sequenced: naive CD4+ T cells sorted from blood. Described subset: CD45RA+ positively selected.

The CDR3, as DNA: TGTGCCAGCAGTTACGGGGACCTAGCGGGAGTACTGTTCTTC. This sequence encodes CASSYGDLAGVLFF. The V call is TRBV6-6, the J call TRBJ2-1; 10 bases match TRBD2. The CDR3 consists of 14 residues. The J segment lost 15 bases and the V segment lost 2 bases, leaving 10 bases of the junction unmatched. Germline CDR1 reads MNHNY; CDR2 reads SVGAGI (reference sequence).